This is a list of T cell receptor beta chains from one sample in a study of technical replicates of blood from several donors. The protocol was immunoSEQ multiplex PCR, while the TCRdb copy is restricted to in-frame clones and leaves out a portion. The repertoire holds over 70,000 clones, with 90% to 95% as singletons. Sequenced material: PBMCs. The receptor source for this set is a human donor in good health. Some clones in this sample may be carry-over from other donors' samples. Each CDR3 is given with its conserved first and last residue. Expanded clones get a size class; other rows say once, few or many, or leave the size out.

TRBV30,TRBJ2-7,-,CAWAPRGSHYEQYF
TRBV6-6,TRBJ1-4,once,CASRRDGGDRFEKLFF
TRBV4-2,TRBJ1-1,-,CASSPNGARLMNTEAFF
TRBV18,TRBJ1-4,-,CASSPDAGQGLFF
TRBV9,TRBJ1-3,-,CASSTHTGLGNTIYF
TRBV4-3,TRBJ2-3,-,CASSQSFLGTDTQYF
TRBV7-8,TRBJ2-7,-,CASSNMGTSYEQYF
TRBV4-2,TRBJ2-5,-,CASSQDHRRAFETQYF
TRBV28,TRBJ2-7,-,CASSLSSGRPAYEQYF
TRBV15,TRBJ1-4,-,CATSRDQGWNEKLFF
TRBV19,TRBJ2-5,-,CASSISTTGLETQYF
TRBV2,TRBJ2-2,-,CASSRTSGEAPGELFF
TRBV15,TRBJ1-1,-,CATSRERGHDTEAFF
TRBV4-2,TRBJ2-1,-,CASSPLGSTYNEQFF
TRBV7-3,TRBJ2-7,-,CASSRTTQGGDYEQYF
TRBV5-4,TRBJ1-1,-,CASSLPRGMSTEAFF